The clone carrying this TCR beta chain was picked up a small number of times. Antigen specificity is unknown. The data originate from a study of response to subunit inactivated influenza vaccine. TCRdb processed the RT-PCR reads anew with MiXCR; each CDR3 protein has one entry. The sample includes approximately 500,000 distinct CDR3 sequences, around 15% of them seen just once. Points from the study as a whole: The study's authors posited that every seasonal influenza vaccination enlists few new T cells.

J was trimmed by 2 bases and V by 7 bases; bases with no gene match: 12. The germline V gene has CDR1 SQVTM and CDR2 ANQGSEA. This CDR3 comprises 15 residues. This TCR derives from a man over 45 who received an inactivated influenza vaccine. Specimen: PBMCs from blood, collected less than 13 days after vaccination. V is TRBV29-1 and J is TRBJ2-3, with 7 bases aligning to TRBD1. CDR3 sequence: CSAYVTGTVTDTQYF. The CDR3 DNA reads TGCAGCGCGTACGTGACAGGGACAGTCACAGATACGCAGTATTTT.